This T cell receptor (beta chain) was documented in a study of CD8 T cells in Susac syndrome. The germline gives CDR1 MNHEY, CDR2 SVGAGI. With 0 bases removed from V and 0 bases from J, the gap between germline ends came to 7 bases. The CDR3 extends over 15 amino acids. It was with random hexamers that roughly 0.5 to 1 ug RNA was reverse transcribed. TCRdb independently ran MiXCR on the immunoSEQ multiplex PCR reads; one entry per CDR3 protein. The sample carries roughly 200,000 distinct CDR3 sequences, 90% to 95% recorded once. The source of this sequence is a human donor in good health. The sequenced material came from CD4+ T cells from PBMCs. The chain couples TRBV6-5 to TRBJ2-3, with D tentatively TRBD1 (5 bases). CDR3 sequence: CASSYSGLSTDTQYF. The CDR3 nucleotides read TGTGCCAGCAGTTACTCGGGGCTCAGCACAGATACGCAGTATTTT.